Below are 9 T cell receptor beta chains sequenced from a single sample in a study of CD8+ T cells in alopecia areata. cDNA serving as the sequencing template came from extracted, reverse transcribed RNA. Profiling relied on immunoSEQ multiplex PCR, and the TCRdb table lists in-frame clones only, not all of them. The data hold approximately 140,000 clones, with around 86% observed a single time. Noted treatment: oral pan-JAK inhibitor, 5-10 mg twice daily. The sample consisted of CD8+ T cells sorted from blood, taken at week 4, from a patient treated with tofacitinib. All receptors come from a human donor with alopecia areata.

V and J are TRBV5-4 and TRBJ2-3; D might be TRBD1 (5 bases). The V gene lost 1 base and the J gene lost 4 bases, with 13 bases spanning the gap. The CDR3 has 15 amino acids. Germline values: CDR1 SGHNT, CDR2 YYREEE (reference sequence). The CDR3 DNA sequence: TGTGCCAGCAGCTTGCACACAGGACCCCCAGATACGCAGTATTTT. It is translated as CASSLHTGPPDTQYF.

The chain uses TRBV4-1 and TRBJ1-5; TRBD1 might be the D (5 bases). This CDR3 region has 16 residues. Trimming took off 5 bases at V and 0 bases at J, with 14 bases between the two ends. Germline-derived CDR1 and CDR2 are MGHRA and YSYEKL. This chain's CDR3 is CASSGETANSNQPQHF. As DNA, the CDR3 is TGCGCCAGCAGCGGGGAGACAGCTAATAGCAATCAGCCCCAGCATTTT.

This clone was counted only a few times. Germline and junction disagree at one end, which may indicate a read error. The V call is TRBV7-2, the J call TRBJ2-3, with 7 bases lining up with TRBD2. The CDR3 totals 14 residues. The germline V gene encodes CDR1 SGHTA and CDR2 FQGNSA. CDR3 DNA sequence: TGTGCCAGCAGCTTAGCCCCCCTCCTAGCGGCAGTGCATTTT. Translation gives CASSLAPLLAAVHF.

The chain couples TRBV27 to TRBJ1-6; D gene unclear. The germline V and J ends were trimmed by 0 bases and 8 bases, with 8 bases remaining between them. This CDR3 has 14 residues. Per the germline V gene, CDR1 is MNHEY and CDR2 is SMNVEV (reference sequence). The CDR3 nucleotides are TGTGCCAGCAGTTTATCGGTTCCCTATTCACCCCTCCACTTT. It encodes CASSLSVPYSPLHF.

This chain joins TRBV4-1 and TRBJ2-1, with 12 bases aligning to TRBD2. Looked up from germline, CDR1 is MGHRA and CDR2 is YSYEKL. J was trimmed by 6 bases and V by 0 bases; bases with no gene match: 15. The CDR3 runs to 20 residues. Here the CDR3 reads CASSQEYLAGGPIMANEQFF. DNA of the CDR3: TGCGCCAGCAGCCAAGAGTACCTAGCGGGAGGGCCGATAATGGCCAATGAGCAGTTCTTC.

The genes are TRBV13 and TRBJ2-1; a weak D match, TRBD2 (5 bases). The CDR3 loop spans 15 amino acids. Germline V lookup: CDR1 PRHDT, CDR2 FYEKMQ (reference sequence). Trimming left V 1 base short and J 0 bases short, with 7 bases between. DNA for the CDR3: TGTGCCAGCAGCTTAGCGGGGATCTCCTACAATGAGCAGTTCTTC. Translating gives CASSLAGISYNEQFF.

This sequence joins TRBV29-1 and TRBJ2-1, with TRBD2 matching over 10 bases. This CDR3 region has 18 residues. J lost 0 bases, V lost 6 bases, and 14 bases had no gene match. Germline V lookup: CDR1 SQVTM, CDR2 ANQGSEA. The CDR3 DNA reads TGCAGCGTGTGGGGTCATAGCGGGAGGCCTTTCTCCTACAATGAGCAGTTCTTC. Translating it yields CSVWGHSGRPFSYNEQFF.

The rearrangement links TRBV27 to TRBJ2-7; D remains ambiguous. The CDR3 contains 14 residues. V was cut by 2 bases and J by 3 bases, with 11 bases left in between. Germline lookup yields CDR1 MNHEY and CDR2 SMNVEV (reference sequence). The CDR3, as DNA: TGTGCCAGCAGTTTAGGGCGTTCGGGCTACGAGCAGTACTTC. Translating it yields CASSLGRSGYEQYF.

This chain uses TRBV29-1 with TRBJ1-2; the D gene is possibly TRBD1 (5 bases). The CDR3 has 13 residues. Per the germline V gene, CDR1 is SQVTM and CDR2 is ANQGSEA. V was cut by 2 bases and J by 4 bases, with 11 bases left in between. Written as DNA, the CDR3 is TGCAGCGTTGAAACAGGCGAAGGCTATGGCTACACCTTC. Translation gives CSVETGEGYGYTF. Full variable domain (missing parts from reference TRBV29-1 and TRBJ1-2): SAVISQKPSRDICQRGTSLTIQCQVDSQVTMMFWYRQQPGQSLTLIATANQGSEATYESGFVIDKFPISRPNLTFSTLTVSNMSPEDSSIYLCSVETGEGYGYTFGSGTRLTVV.